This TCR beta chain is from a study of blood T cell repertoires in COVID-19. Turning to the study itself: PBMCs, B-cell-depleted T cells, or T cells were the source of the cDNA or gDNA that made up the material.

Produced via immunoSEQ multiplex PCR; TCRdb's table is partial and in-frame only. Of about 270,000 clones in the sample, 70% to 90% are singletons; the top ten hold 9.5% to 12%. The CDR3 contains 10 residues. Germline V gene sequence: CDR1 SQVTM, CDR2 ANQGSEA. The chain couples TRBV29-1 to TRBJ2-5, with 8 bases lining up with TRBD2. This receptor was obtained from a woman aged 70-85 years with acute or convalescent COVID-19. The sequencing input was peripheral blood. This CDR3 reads CKRGRGTQYF. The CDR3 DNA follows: TGCAAGCGGGGGCGGGGGACCCAGTACTTC. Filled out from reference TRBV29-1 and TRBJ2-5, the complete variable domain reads SAVISQKPSRDICQRGTSLTIQCQVDSQVTMMFWYRQQPGQSLTLIATANQGSEATYESGFVIDKFPISRPNLTFSTLTVSNMSPEDSSIYLCKRGRGTQYFGPGTRLLVL.